This T cell receptor (beta chain) was captured in a study of CD8+ T cells in alopecia areata. Across the whole study: Administration of oral tofacitinib to treated patients was at 5 to 10 mg twice daily. Tofacitinib ran 6 to 18 months, followed by 6 months off drug.

Lesional scalp punch biopsies and peripheral blood were collected from alopecia areata patients. RNA was extracted and reverse transcribed into cDNA as the sequencing template. TCRdb keeps only in-frame clones here, not all; method: immunoSEQ multiplex PCR. The sample has more than 200,000 clones, under 80% seen once; the top ten hold around 1.2%. Regarding this clone: Its antigen is undetermined.

Study-wide results and limits: Mouse data revealed clearer TCR sharing than patient data did, a gap possibly tied to HLA.

Trimming took off 2 bases at V and 4 bases at J, with 7 bases between the two ends. Germline CDR1 SGHRS, CDR2 YFSETQ. The CDR3 runs 13 residues. The chain recombines TRBV5-1 with TRBJ2-1, with TRBD2 as a possible D gene (5 bases). The receptor comes from a human donor with alopecia areata. This specimen consisted of CD4+ T cells sorted from blood, obtained at week 0. For the CDR3, the DNA is TGCGCCAGCAGCTTACTAGAATACAATGAGCAGTTCTTC. This translates into CASSLLEYNEQFF.